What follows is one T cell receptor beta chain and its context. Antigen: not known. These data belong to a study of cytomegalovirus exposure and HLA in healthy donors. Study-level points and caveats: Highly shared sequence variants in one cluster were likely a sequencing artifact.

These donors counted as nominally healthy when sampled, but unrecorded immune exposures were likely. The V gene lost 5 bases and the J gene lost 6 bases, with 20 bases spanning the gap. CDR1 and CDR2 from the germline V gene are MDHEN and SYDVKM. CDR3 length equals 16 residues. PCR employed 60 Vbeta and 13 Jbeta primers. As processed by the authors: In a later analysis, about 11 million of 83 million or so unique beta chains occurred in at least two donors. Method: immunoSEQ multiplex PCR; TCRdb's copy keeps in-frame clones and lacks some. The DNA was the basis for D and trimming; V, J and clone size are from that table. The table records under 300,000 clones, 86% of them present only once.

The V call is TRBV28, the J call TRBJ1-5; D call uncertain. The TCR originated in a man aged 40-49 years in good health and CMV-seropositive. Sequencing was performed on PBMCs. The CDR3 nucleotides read TGTGCCAGCAGTAACTACCGGGAGATAGTAGGTCAGCCCCAGCATTTT. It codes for CASSNYREIVGQPQHF.